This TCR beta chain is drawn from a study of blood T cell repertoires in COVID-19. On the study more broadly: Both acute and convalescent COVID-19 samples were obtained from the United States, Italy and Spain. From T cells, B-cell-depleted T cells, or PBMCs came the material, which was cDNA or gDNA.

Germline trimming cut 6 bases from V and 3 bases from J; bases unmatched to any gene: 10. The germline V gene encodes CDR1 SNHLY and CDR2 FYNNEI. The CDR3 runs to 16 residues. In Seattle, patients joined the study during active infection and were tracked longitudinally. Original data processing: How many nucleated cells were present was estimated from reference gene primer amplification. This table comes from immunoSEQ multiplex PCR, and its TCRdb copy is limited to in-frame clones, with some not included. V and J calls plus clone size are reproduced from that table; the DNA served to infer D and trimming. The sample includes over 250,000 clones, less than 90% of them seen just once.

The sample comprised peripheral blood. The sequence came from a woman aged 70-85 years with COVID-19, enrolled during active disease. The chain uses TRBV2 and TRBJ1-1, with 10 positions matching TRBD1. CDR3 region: CASRGSLGTGDTEAFF. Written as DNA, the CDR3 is TGTGCCAGCAGAGGGAGTCTTGGGACAGGGGACACTGAAGCTTTCTTT.